The sequence of this T cell receptor beta chain was determined in a study of T-cell memory formation after mild COVID-19. The study, taken as a whole, reports: Those CD4+ clones that contracted were mainly in CM and EM (CD8+ ones in EMRA).

TCR alpha and TCR beta cDNA libraries carrying sample barcodes and UMIs were produced by 5'RACE using constant-segment primers. TCRdb reanalysed the 5' RACE reads using MiXCR and keeps one entry per CDR3 protein. The sample lists 50,000 or so distinct CDR3 sequences; 28% were seen once. V lost 1 base to trimming and J lost 7 bases, with 11 bases between them. Germline loops: CDR1 SGHVS, CDR2 FQNEAQ. This CDR3 region has 14 residues. As concerns this clonotype: The target antigen is unknown.

The V call is TRBV7-8, the J call TRBJ2-1, with D possibly TRBD2 on 6 matching bases. What was sequenced was PBMCs or a T cell subset sorted from them (not recorded which). This sequence originates from a man between 18 and 35 years old who had mild COVID-19 (a few samples of this study predate the infection). Cell type and time point are not known. The CDR3 loop reads CASSLGLGGNEQFF. For the CDR3, the DNA is TGTGCCAGCAGCTTAGGACTAGGTGGGAATGAGCAGTTCTTC.